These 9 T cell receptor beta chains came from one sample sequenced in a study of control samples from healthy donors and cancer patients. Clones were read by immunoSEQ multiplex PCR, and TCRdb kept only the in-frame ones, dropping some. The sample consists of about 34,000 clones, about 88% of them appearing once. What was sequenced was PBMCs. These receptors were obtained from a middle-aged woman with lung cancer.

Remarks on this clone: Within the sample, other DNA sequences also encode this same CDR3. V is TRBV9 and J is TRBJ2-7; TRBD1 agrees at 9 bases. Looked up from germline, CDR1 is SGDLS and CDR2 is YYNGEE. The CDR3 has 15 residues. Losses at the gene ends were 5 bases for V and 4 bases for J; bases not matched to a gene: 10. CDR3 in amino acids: CASSVASGTGYEQYF. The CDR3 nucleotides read TGTGCCAGCAGTGTGGCCTCCGGGACAGGGTACGAGCAGTACTTC.

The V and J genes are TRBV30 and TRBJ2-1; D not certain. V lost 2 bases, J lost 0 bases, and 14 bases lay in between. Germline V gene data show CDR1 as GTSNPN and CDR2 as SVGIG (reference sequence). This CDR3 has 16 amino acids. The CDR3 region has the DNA TGTGCCTGGAGTAACTCAAGACGCAGCTCCTACAATGAGCAGTTCTTC. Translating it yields CAWSNSRRSSYNEQFF.

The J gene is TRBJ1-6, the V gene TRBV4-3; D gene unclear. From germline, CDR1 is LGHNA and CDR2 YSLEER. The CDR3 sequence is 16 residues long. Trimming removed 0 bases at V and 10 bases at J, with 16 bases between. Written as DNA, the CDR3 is TGCGCCAGCAGCCAAGATCTGGGCCCTTCGGGATCACCCCTCCACTTT. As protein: CASSQDLGPSGSPLHF.

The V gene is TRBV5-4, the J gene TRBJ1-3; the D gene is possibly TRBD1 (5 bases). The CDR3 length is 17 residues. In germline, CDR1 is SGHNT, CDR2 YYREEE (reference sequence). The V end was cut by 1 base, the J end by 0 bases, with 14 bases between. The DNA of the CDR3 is TGTGCCAGCAGCTTGCTGCCTGGGGGGAGCTCTGGAAACACCATATATTTT. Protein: CASSLLPGGSSGNTIYF.

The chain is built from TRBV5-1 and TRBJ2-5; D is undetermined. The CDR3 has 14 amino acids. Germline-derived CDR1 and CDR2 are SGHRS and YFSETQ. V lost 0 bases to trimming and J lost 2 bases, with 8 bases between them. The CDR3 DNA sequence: TGCGCCAGCAGCTTGGATCGGGTTCAAGAGACCCAGTACTTC. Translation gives CASSLDRVQETQYF.

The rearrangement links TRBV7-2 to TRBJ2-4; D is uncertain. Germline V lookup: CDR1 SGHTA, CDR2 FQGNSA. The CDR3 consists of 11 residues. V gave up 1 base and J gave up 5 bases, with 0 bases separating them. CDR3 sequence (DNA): TGTGCCAGCAGCTTAGAAAACATTCAGTACTTC. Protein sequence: CASSLENIQYF.

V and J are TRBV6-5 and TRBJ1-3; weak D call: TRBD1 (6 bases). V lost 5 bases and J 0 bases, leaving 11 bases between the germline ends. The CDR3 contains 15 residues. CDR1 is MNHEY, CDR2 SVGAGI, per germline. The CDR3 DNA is TGTGCCAGCAGTAGGCGGGGGCTCTCTGGAAACACCATATATTTT. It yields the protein CASSRRGLSGNTIYF.

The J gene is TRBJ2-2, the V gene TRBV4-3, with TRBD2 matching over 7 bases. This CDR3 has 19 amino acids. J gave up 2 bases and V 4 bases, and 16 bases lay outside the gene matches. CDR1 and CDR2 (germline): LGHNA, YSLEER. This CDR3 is CASSRHPTAGGSNTGELFF. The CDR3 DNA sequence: TGCGCCAGCAGCCGACACCCGACTGCCGGGGGGTCCAACACCGGGGAGCTGTTTTTT.

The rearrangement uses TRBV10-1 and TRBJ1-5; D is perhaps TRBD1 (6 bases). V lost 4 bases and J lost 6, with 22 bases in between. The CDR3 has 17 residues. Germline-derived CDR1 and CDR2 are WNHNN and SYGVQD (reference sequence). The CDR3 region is CASSGKWMRGNRQPQHF. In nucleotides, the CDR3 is TGCGCCAGCAGTGGAAAGTGGATGAGGGGGAATCGTCAGCCCCAGCATTTT.